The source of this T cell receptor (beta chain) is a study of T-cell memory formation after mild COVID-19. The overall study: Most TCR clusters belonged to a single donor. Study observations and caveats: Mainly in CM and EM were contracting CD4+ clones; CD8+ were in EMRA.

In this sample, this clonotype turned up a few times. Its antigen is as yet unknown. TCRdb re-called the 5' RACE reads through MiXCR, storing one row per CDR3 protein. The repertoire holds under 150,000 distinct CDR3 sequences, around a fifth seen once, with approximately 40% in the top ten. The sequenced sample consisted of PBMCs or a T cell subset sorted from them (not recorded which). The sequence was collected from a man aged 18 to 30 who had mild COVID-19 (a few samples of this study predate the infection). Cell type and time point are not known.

CDR3 DNA: TGTGCCAGCAGCCGGACGGTGCCTAGTGTAGCAGATACGCAGTATTTT. Translation gives CASSRTVPSVADTQYF. The chain combines TRBV27 with TRBJ2-3, with unresolved D. V was clipped by 6 bases and J by 4 bases, with 20 bases between them. There are 16 residues in the CDR3. Germline V gives CDR1 MNHEY, CDR2 SMNVEV (reference sequence).